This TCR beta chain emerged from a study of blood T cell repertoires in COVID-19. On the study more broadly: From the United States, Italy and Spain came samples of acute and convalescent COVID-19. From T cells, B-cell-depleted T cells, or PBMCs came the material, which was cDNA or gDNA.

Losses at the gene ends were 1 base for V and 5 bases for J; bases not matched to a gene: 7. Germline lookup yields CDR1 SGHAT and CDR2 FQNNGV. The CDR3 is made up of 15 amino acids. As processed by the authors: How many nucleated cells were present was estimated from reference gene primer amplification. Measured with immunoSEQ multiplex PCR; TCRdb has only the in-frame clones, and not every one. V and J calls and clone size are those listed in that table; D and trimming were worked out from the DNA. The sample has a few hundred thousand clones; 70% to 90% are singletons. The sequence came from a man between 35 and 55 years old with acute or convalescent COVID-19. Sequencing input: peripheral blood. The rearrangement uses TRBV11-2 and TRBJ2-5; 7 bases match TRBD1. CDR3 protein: CASSLGGGGRETQYF. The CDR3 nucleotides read TGTGCCAGCAGCTTAGGAGGGGGCGGGCGGGAGACCCAGTACTTC. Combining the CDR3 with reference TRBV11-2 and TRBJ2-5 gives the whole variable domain EAGVAQSPRYKIIEKRQSVAFWCNPISGHATLYWYQQILGQGPKLLIQFQNNGVVDDSQLPKDRFSAERLKGVDSTLKIQPAKLEDSAVYLCASSLGGGGRETQYFGPGTRLLVL.